A selection of T cell receptor beta chains follows, all from one sample in a study of blood T cell repertoires in COVID-19. TCRdb keeps only in-frame clones here, not all; method: immunoSEQ multiplex PCR. The sample has around 180,000 clones; around 88% are singletons. Specimen: PBMCs or T cells enriched from blood (not recorded which). The source is a woman younger than 45 who had recovered from COVID-19. Both conserved end residues are part of each CDR3. Each record gives: D gene, V gene, clone size, J gene, CDR3 DNA, CDR3 protein. The D gene is left open where the match is weak. Only part of the rows carry a size: once, few, many, or a class if the clone is expanded.

D gene: TRBD2
V gene: TRBV5-4
clone size: .
J gene: TRBJ2-3
CDR3 DNA: TGTGCCAGCAGCACCGGGACTAGCGGGAGCAATTTT
CDR3 protein: CASSTGTSGSNF

D gene: .
V gene: TRBV12-3/TRBV12-4
clone size: .
J gene: TRBJ2-7
CDR3 DNA: TGTGCCAGCAGCCTGGGTACTAGCGAGCAGTACTTC
CDR3 protein: CASSLGTSEQYF

D gene: .
V gene: TRBV29-1
clone size: .
J gene: TRBJ1-1
CDR3 DNA: TGCAGCGTTAAGCGGACCGTGAACACTGAAGCTTTCTTT
CDR3 protein: CSVKRTVNTEAFF

D gene: .
V gene: TRBV20-1
clone size: .
J gene: TRBJ1-1
CDR3 DNA: TGCAGTGCTAGTACCTCAGGGGCAAACACTGAAGCTTTCTTT
CDR3 protein: CSASTSGANTEAFF

D gene: .
V gene: TRBV2
clone size: .
J gene: TRBJ2-7
CDR3 DNA: TGTGCCAGCAGGTCTGACAGAGAGGTCGAGCAGTACTTC
CDR3 protein: CASRSDREVEQYF

D gene: .
V gene: TRBV5-1
clone size: .
J gene: TRBJ1-2
CDR3 DNA: TGCGCCAGCAGCTTCGAACAGGCGGGGAACTATGGCTACACCTTC
CDR3 protein: CASSFEQAGNYGYTF

D gene: .
V gene: TRBV11-3
clone size: .
J gene: TRBJ2-2
CDR3 DNA: TGTGCCAGCAGCCCCGAGGGACTTTTCGGGGAGCTGTTTTTT
CDR3 protein: CASSPEGLFGELFF

D gene: TRBD1
V gene: TRBV27
clone size: .
J gene: TRBJ1-1
CDR3 DNA: TGTGCCAGCACGGACAGGGGAAGGAACACTGAAGCTTTCTTT
CDR3 protein: CASTDRGRNTEAFF

D gene: .
V gene: TRBV7-9
clone size: .
J gene: TRBJ2-7
CDR3 DNA: TGTGCCAGCAGCTTAGCGGCCCGGGAACATCACTACGAGCAGTACTTC
CDR3 protein: CASSLAAREHHYEQYF

D gene: .
V gene: TRBV2
clone size: .
J gene: TRBJ1-1
CDR3 DNA: TGTGCCAGCAGTGAAGGAGGTGCCCCCACTGAAGCTTTCTTT
CDR3 protein: CASSEGGAPTEAFF

D gene: TRBD2
V gene: TRBV11-2
clone size: .
J gene: TRBJ2-1
CDR3 DNA: TGTGCCAGCAGCTTAGAGGTAGCGGGAGTAATCAGGGAGCAGTTCTTC
CDR3 protein: CASSLEVAGVIREQFF

D gene: .
V gene: TRBV5-4
clone size: .
J gene: TRBJ2-6
CDR3 DNA: TGTGCCAGCAGCTTGGGAGGGAACTCTGGGGCCAACGTCCTGACTTTC
CDR3 protein: CASSLGGNSGANVLTF

D gene: TRBD1
V gene: TRBV6-5
clone size: .
J gene: TRBJ2-4
CDR3 DNA: TGTGCCAGCAGTGACTCAAGACAGGGGGCTGAGTACTTC
CDR3 protein: CASSDSRQGAEYF

D gene: .
V gene: TRBV2
clone size: .
J gene: TRBJ1-1
CDR3 DNA: TGTGCCAGCAGTGGATCTATGAACACTGAAGCTTTCTTT
CDR3 protein: CASSGSMNTEAFF

D gene: .
V gene: TRBV7-6
clone size: .
J gene: TRBJ2-7
CDR3 DNA: TGTGCCAGCAGCTTAGCGGGGGGACCAACCTACGAGCAGTACTTC
CDR3 protein: CASSLAGGPTYEQYF

D gene: .
V gene: TRBV19
clone size: .
J gene: TRBJ2-7
CDR3 DNA: TGTGCCAGTAGTGAGTGGCAGGGGGGCACCTACGAGCAGTACTTC
CDR3 protein: CASSEWQGGTYEQYF

D gene: .
V gene: TRBV19
clone size: .
J gene: TRBJ1-1
CDR3 DNA: TGTGCCACCATCCCGCGGGGGGCGAACACTGAAGCTTTCTTT
CDR3 protein: CATIPRGANTEAFF

D gene: .
V gene: TRBV12-3/TRBV12-4
clone size: .
J gene: TRBJ2-3
CDR3 DNA: TGTGCCAGCAACAGCCAGGCAGATACGCAGTATTTT
CDR3 protein: CASNSQADTQYF

D gene: .
V gene: TRBV20-1
clone size: .
J gene: TRBJ2-4
CDR3 DNA: TGCAGTGCTAGTACGGGGGATGCCAAAAACATTCAGTACTTC
CDR3 protein: CSASTGDAKNIQYF

D gene: .
V gene: TRBV14
clone size: once
J gene: TRBJ1-1
CDR3 DNA: TGTGCCAGCAGCCCCCGAACGGGTGTCCTGAACACTGAAGCTTTCTTT
CDR3 protein: CASSPRTGVLNTEAFF

D gene: TRBD2
V gene: TRBV9
clone size: once
J gene: TRBJ2-5
CDR3 DNA: TGTGCCAGCAGCCCCTCCTCTAAGGGAGGGCCGGGGGAGACCCAGTACTTC
CDR3 protein: CASSPSSKGGPGETQYF

D gene: TRBD1
V gene: TRBV2
clone size: .
J gene: TRBJ2-2
CDR3 DNA: TGTGCCAGCAGTGAGTACAGGGGACCCACCGGGGAGCTGTTTTTT
CDR3 protein: CASSEYRGPTGELFF

D gene: TRBD2
V gene: TRBV27
clone size: .
J gene: TRBJ2-1
CDR3 DNA: TGTGCCAGCAGTTTAGGTGGGACTATCGGTGAGCAGTTCTTC
CDR3 protein: CASSLGGTIGEQFF

D gene: .
V gene: TRBV27
clone size: .
J gene: TRBJ2-1
CDR3 DNA: TGTGCCAGCAGTCGAGGGTCCGGATACAATGAGCAGTTCTTC
CDR3 protein: CASSRGSGYNEQFF

D gene: TRBD1
V gene: TRBV28
clone size: .
J gene: TRBJ1-1
CDR3 DNA: TGTGCCACCCCGGGACAGGGGAACACTGAAGCTTTCTTT
CDR3 protein: CATPGQGNTEAFF